This TCR beta chain was recovered during a study of shared clonotypes between healthy human individuals. Overall study findings and caveats: Naive subsets typically showed greater estimated richness than memory subsets. Clonotypes not shared had lower generation probabilities than those common to all four donors. Blood alone was sampled, and tissue repertoires likely differ.

In regard to this clone: Its antigen is undetermined.

Profiled with immunoSEQ multiplex PCR; TCRdb holds only in-frame clones, not every one. The sample yields about a million clones, under 80% seen once. A split of CD4+ cells into CD45RA+ naive and CD45RA-negative memory subsets was performed. The ends were cut back, 7 bases at V and 1 base at J, with 16 bases in the middle. Germline CDR1 LNHDA, CDR2 SQIVND (reference sequence). The CDR3 length is 16 residues. Sequencing was performed on memory CD4+ T cells sorted from blood. Subset: CD45RA-negative fraction. The receptor was isolated from a man aged 18 to 29 in good health. V usage is TRBV19 and J usage is TRBJ2-2; maybe TRBD2 (6 bases). The CDR3 DNA is TGTGCCAGTACCCCGAGGGGCGGGGTGAACACCGGGGAGCTGTTTTTT. Translating it yields CASTPRGGVNTGELFF.